This T cell receptor (beta chain) stems from a study of multiple sclerosis patients with progressive multifocal leukoencephalopathy. Stated time point: time of PML onset. The repertoire was sequenced with immunoSEQ multiplex PCR; TCRdb's copy has only in-frame clones and lacks some. The sample lists more than 30,000 clones, roughly 87% occurring once. This CDR3 is 17 amino acids long. CDR1 SGHNT and CDR2 YYREEE come from the germline V gene (reference sequence). V was pared by 1 base and J by 0 bases, with 13 bases between. This sequence joins TRBV5-4 and TRBJ1-4; D gene uncertain. This specimen was PBMCs, taken from a patient treated with natalizumab. This TCR was recovered from a woman aged 35 to 49 with progressive multifocal leukoencephalopathy. The CDR3 sequence is CASSLNLDTATNEKLFF. The CDR3 DNA reads as TGTGCCAGCAGCTTGAATCTGGATACTGCAACTAATGAAAAACTGTTTTTT.